Listed below are T cell receptor beta chains from one sample, sequenced in a study of shared clonotypes between healthy human individuals. TCRdb's table, derived via immunoSEQ multiplex PCR, lists solely in-frame clones and lacks some. The sample has about 690,000 clones; 90% are singletons. Sequences were obtained from memory CD8+ T cells from PBMCs. Source of these receptors: a man younger than 30 in good health. Some clones in this sample may be carry-over from other donors' samples. The CDR3 runs from the conserved cysteine through the conserved F or W. Each record gives: J gene, V gene, CDR3 length, CDR3 protein.

J gene: TRBJ2-7
V gene: TRBV5-4
CDR3 length: 14
CDR3 protein: CASSLTGSPYEQYF

J gene: TRBJ2-1
V gene: TRBV5-4
CDR3 length: 13
CDR3 protein: CASSVNPYNEQFF

J gene: TRBJ2-5
V gene: TRBV19
CDR3 length: 15
CDR3 protein: CASNAGRRGQETQYF

J gene: TRBJ2-7
V gene: TRBV9
CDR3 length: 14
CDR3 protein: CASSVGDLSYEQYF

J gene: TRBJ1-4
V gene: TRBV6-1
CDR3 length: 11
CDR3 protein: CASSEYEKLFF

J gene: TRBJ2-7
V gene: TRBV28
CDR3 length: 12
CDR3 protein: CASSLTARLMYF

J gene: TRBJ2-5
V gene: TRBV2
CDR3 length: 16
CDR3 protein: CASSDNSDSLQETQYF

J gene: TRBJ2-1
V gene: TRBV7-8
CDR3 length: 14
CDR3 protein: CASSPGWGRNEQFF

J gene: TRBJ2-7
V gene: TRBV5-1
CDR3 length: 13
CDR3 protein: CASNLGTSDEQYF

J gene: TRBJ2-2
V gene: TRBV27
CDR3 length: 12
CDR3 protein: CASSEVTGELFF

J gene: TRBJ2-1
V gene: TRBV28
CDR3 length: 17
CDR3 protein: CASSFPPRSGPYNEQFF

J gene: TRBJ1-1
V gene: TRBV7-9
CDR3 length: 13
CDR3 protein: CASSQDRSTEAFF

J gene: TRBJ1-5
V gene: TRBV19
CDR3 length: 16
CDR3 protein: CASSIGARGGNQPQHF

J gene: TRBJ1-1
V gene: TRBV9
CDR3 length: 14
CDR3 protein: CASSATAHGTGSFF

J gene: TRBJ2-2
V gene: TRBV2
CDR3 length: 16
CDR3 protein: CASNPVGYANTGELFF

J gene: TRBJ2-7
V gene: TRBV7-9
CDR3 length: 12
CDR3 protein: CASSSGPWEQYF

J gene: TRBJ2-7
V gene: TRBV5-4
CDR3 length: 14
CDR3 protein: CASSLGPRAYEQYF

J gene: TRBJ2-1
V gene: TRBV7-3
CDR3 length: 17
CDR3 protein: CASSLIGSGSGDNEQFF

J gene: TRBJ1-2
V gene: TRBV9
CDR3 length: 16
CDR3 protein: CASSVAQGVLVDGYTF

J gene: TRBJ2-7
V gene: TRBV7-2
CDR3 length: 15
CDR3 protein: CASSLRRTSGYEQYF

J gene: TRBJ1-1
V gene: TRBV19
CDR3 length: 14
CDR3 protein: CASSIQGMNTEAFF

J gene: TRBJ2-1
V gene: TRBV7-8
CDR3 length: 16
CDR3 protein: CASRSSGQGAGNEQFF

J gene: TRBJ2-3
V gene: TRBV12-5
CDR3 length: 13
CDR3 protein: CASGWGSRDTQYF

J gene: TRBJ1-2
V gene: TRBV9
CDR3 length: 17
CDR3 protein: CASSSAARTAINYGYTF